The 3 T cell receptor beta chains below all came from one sample that was sequenced in a study of blood T cell repertoires in COVID-19. Generated by immunoSEQ multiplex PCR, the TCRdb table keeps only in-frame clones and is missing some. The table includes 300,000 or so clones, more than 75% detected once. Sequencing was performed on peripheral blood. These receptors all come from a man aged 45-65 years with active or convalescent COVID-19.

V usage is TRBV18 and J usage is TRBJ2-3; the match to TRBD2 covers 8 bases. The germline V gene encodes CDR1 KGHSH and CDR2 LQKENI. V trimming: 2 bases; J trimming: 0 bases; junction bases outside the gene matches: 4. The CDR3 sequence is 16 residues long. CDR3: CASSPTASGSTDTQYF. Here the CDR3 DNA reads TGTGCCAGCTCACCAACGGCTAGCGGGAGCACAGATACGCAGTATTTT.

The rearrangement links TRBV30 to TRBJ1-5; D unclear. The CDR3 extends over 14 amino acids. CDR1 and CDR2 from the germline V gene are GTSNPN and SVGIG (reference sequence). Trimming left V 2 bases short and J 7 bases short, with 15 bases between. The CDR3 DNA reads TGTGCCTGGAGTACCCTGGGTCTAGGACAGCCCCAGCATTTT. The encoded protein is CAWSTLGLGQPQHF.

The chain couples TRBV18 to TRBJ2-6; TRBD2 matches at 7 bases. The germline CDR1 and CDR2 sequences are KGHSH and LQKENI. V was clipped by 3 bases and J by 5 bases; unmatched bases: 4. CDR3 length equals 15 residues. The CDR3 sequence is CASSPSAGRANVLTF. In DNA form, the CDR3 reads TGTGCCAGCTCACCCTCAGCGGGGCGGGCCAACGTCCTGACTTTC.